This record concerns one T cell receptor (beta chain) sequence. Germline values: CDR1 SGHVS, CDR2 FQNEAQ. This CDR3 region has 17 residues. This sample was taken from a study of CXCR3-negative and CXCR3-positive naive CD8 T cells. The authors gated naive CD8+ T cells as CD45RO-CCR7+CD27+CD95-. UMI-labeled 5' RACE yielded the TRB cDNA libraries. From the 5' RACE reads, TCRdb lists one entry per CDR3 protein and no DNA. The listing contains around 90,000 distinct CDR3 sequences. The chain carries TRBV7-8 and TRBJ2-5; no DNA is available, so the TRBD2 call from TCRdb remains unchecked. The receptor was derived from a human donor in good health. Some clones in this sample may be carry-over from other donors' samples. Sequenced input: naive CXCR3- CD8+ T cells from blood. Described subset: CD45RO-CCR7+CD27+CD95- naive CD8+ T cells lacking CXCR3 (TNR3-). CDR3 loop: CASSDGLAGGKQETQYF.